The 29 T cell receptor beta chains listed next were all sequenced from one sample in a study of technical replicates of blood from several donors (TCRdb year 2017). The library relied on the immunoSEQ multiplex PCR assay. Drawn from immuneACCESS, this table holds only the in-frame rearrangements with V and J called that TCRdb kept. Clones are partly lost; checked studies trace under half to an unresolved V gene and leave the rest unexplained. The sample table records roughly 57,000 clones; roughly 96% of these occur just once. 3.1% of the sample belongs to the ten largest clones. Sequenced input: PBMCs. These receptors all come from a human donor in good health. Some clones in this sample may be carry-over from other donors' samples.

The genes are TRBV6-5 and TRBJ2-7; tentatively, D is TRBD2 (7 bases). V gave up 6 bases and J gave up 2 bases, with 17 bases separating them. CDR1 is MNHEY, CDR2 SVGAGI, per germline. The CDR3 totals 15 residues. In nucleotides, the CDR3 is TGTGCCAGCAGCGTCGGGGGCGGGAGACCCTACGAGCAGTACTTC. Translating it yields CASSVGGGRPYEQYF.

The gene calls are TRBV21-1 and TRBJ2-7; the table's TRBD2 call for D was not verified on the DNA. TRBV21-1 is a pseudogene segment. The CDR3 consists of 18 residues. The CDR3 loop is CASSPFPTRGFHPHEQYF. Here the CDR3 DNA reads TGTGCCAGCAGCCCATTTCCTACCCGGGGTTTCCACCCGCACGAGCAGTACTTC.

The chain links TRBV30 to TRBJ2-7, with TRBD1 as a possible D gene (5 bases). Deletions cut 2 bases from V and 2 bases from J, with 16 bases between. CDR3 length: 15 amino acids. The germline V gene encodes CDR1 GTSNPN and CDR2 SVGIG (reference sequence). The chain's CDR3 is CAWSWGPGRAYEQYF. The CDR3 coding sequence is TGTGCCTGGAGTTGGGGCCCAGGCAGGGCCTACGAGCAGTACTTC.

The chain links TRBV20-1 to TRBJ1-1; D possibly corresponds to TRBD1 (6 bases). Germline lookup yields CDR1 DFQATT and CDR2 SNEGSKA (reference sequence). The CDR3 totals 11 residues. Between the trimmed V and J ends, which lost 6 bases and 6 bases, there was a span of 11 bases. CDR3 DNA: TGCAGTGCAACGGACAGCTCTGAAGCTTTCTTT. Translated: CSATDSSEAFF.

The chain uses TRBV6-4 and TRBJ1-1, with D possibly TRBD1 on 6 matching bases. Germline assignment: CDR1 MRHNA and CDR2 SNTAGT. The CDR3 has 14 amino acids. Trimming cost V 4 bases and J 8 bases, with 17 bases left between them. This CDR3 is CASSGTSPDSEAFF. The CDR3 coding sequence is TGTGCCAGCAGTGGGACCTCCCCGGACAGCGAAGCTTTCTTT.

V gene TRBV9 combines with J gene TRBJ2-2, with 7 positions matching TRBD1. CDR3 length: 16 amino acids. The V and J ends lost 0 bases and 6 bases, in that order; junction bases with no gene match: 8. Germline CDR1 SGDLS, CDR2 YYNGEE. The CDR3 is CASSVVTGDGSGELFF. The CDR3 DNA is TGTGCCAGCAGCGTAGTTACAGGGGATGGGTCCGGGGAGCTGTTTTTT.

This clone occurred once. The chain combines TRBV7-3 with TRBJ2-6; D is perhaps TRBD2 (5 bases). Germline V lookup: CDR1 SGHTA, CDR2 FQGTGA. This CDR3 is built from 16 residues. Trimming took 2 bases from V and 0 from J, leaving 8 bases between them. For the CDR3, the DNA is TGTGCCAGCAGCTTAGCAGGAGGCTCTGGGGCCAACGTCCTGACTTTC. It codes for CASSLAGGSGANVLTF.

The chain links TRBV7-2 to TRBJ2-3; tentative D call: TRBD2 (7 bases). This CDR3 contains 14 residues. Per the germline V gene, CDR1 is SGHTA and CDR2 is FQGNSA. V shed 2 bases and J shed 7 bases, with 13 bases lying between them. The CDR3 here is CASSLRGGGNTQYF. For the CDR3, the DNA is TGTGCCAGCAGCTTAAGGGGAGGGGGAAATACGCAGTATTTT.

The rearrangement joins TRBV18 to TRBJ2-5; 13 bases match TRBD2. CDR1 is KGHSH, CDR2 LQKENI, per germline. This CDR3 is 15 amino acids long. Trimming removed 4 bases from V and 5 bases from J; junction bases left unmatched: 4. CDR3 nucleotide sequence: TGTGCCAGCTCACTAGAGACTAGCGGGAGGGAGACCCAGTACTTC. This translates into CASSLETSGRETQYF.

This rearrangement joins TRBV6-1 to TRBJ2-3; possible D gene TRBD1, 6 bases. This CDR3 spans 16 amino acids. The V gene's germline CDR1 is MNHNS and CDR2 SASEGT. With 1 base removed from V and 4 bases from J, the gap between germline ends came to 15 bases. The CDR3 DNA sequence: TGTGCCAGCAGTGAAGTAGGGGGTGTGGGGTCAGATACGCAGTATTTT. Its translation is CASSEVGGVGSDTQYF.

The J gene is TRBJ2-1, the V gene TRBV11-2; 11 bases agree with TRBD2. The V segment lost 7 bases and the J segment 6 bases; nucleotides outside the gene matches: 8. This CDR3 is built from 15 residues. The germline V gene encodes CDR1 SGHAT and CDR2 FQNNGV. The CDR3 reads CASTSLAGDGNEQFF. CDR3 DNA: TGTGCCAGCACATCACTAGCGGGAGATGGCAATGAGCAGTTCTTC.

This chain joins TRBV10-3 and TRBJ1-5; D ambiguous. Trimming left V 0 bases short and J 9 bases short, with 6 bases between. Germline CDR1 ENHRY, CDR2 SYGVKD. CDR3 length: 12 residues. The CDR3 DNA sequence: TGTGCCATCAGTGAGTCGGGCTCGCCCCAGCATTTT. This gives the protein CAISESGSPQHF.

V and J are TRBV7-9 and TRBJ1-4, with D perhaps TRBD1 (5 bases). CDR3 length equals 15 residues. Trimming stripped 3 bases from V and 0 bases from J, with 8 bases between. CDR1 SEHNR and CDR2 FQNEAQ come from the germline V gene (reference sequence). The DNA of the CDR3 is TGTGCCAGCAGCTTCTCACAGGCAACTAATGAAAAACTGTTTTTT. It translates to CASSFSQATNEKLFF.

J is TRBJ1-2 and V is TRBV7-8; D might be TRBD1 (5 bases). Germline V lookup: CDR1 SGHVS, CDR2 FQNEAQ. The CDR3 is made up of 15 amino acids. Trimming shortened V by 0 bases and J by 4 bases, and 12 bases separated the two germline ends. CDR3 bases: TGTGCCAGCAGCTTAGCCTTAAGGCAGGGCTATGGCTACACCTTC. This encodes CASSLALRQGYGYTF.

The rearrangement links TRBV6-1 to TRBJ2-3; 9 bases align to TRBD1. The ends lost 1 base at V and 4 bases at J; junction bases unmatched: 0. CDR1 and CDR2 (germline): MNHNS, SASEGT. This CDR3 region has 14 residues. The CDR3 spells CASSEGTGADTQYF. The CDR3, as DNA: TGTGCCAGCAGTGAAGGGACAGGGGCAGATACGCAGTATTTT.

J is TRBJ1-6 and V is TRBV5-1, with 10 bases lining up with TRBD1. The CDR3 covers 16 residues. Germline V gene lookup returns CDR1 SGHRS and CDR2 YFSETQ. Trimming removed 4 bases from V and 11 bases from J; junction bases left unmatched: 12. CDR3 nucleotides: TGCGCCAGCAGCCCCGGACGTTGGGGACAGGGGACACCCCTCCACTTT. Its translation: CASSPGRWGQGTPLHF.

The genes are TRBV6-5 and TRBJ2-1; D is unclear. Per germline, CDR1 MNHEY and CDR2 SVGAGI. Trimming took 2 bases from V and 9 from J, leaving 11 bases between them. This CDR3 has 13 amino acids. The CDR3 is CASSYAPLSEQFF. The CDR3, as DNA: TGTGCCAGCAGTTACGCCCCTCTATCTGAGCAGTTCTTC.

J is TRBJ1-5 and V is TRBV4-1; 11 nucleotides match TRBD1. Germline CDR1 MGHRA, CDR2 YSYEKL. This CDR3 has 15 residues. V lost 1 base and J lost 7; bases outside the gene matches: 3. CDR3 nucleotide sequence: TGCGCCAGCAGCCAAGTCTGGACAGGGGGCCAGCCCCAGCATTTT. Translating it yields CASSQVWTGGQPQHF.

The gene calls are TRBV2 and TRBJ1-2; 8 bases line up with TRBD1. The V and J ends lost 3 bases and 4 bases, in that order; junction bases with no gene match: 1. Germline V lookup: CDR1 SNHLY, CDR2 FYNNEI. This CDR3 is built from 13 residues. Here the CDR3 reads CASSDDRGYGYTF. CDR3 coding DNA: TGTGCCAGCAGTGATGACAGGGGCTATGGCTACACCTTC.

This clone showed up just once. This rearrangement joins TRBV5-1 to TRBJ2-7; D is undetermined. Trimming pared 0 bases from V and 2 bases from J, leaving 6 bases between. The length of the CDR3 is 13 residues. Germline CDR1 is SGHRS and CDR2 is YFSETQ. CDR3 DNA: TGCGCCAGCAGCTTGGGCAGTACCTACGAGCAGTACTTC. Its protein is CASSLGSTYEQYF.

The gene calls are TRBV4-3 and TRBJ1-2; D might be TRBD1 (5 bases). Trimming removed 1 base from V and 7 bases from J, with 10 bases in between. CDR1 and CDR2 from the germline V gene are LGHNA and YSLEER. This CDR3 spans 13 amino acids. As DNA, the CDR3 is TGCGCCAGCAGCCAAGGGTTGGGGGGTGGCTACACCTTC. Protein: CASSQGLGGGYTF.

The V and J genes are TRBV7-9 and TRBJ2-2; the match to TRBD1 covers 7 bases. Losses at the gene ends were 5 bases for V and 7 bases for J; bases not matched to a gene: 13. The germline CDR1 and CDR2 sequences are SEHNR and FQNEAQ (reference sequence). CDR3 length: 16 residues. The CDR3 nucleotides read TGTGCCAGCAGCAAAACCGGGACAGATTCCGTCGGGGAGCTGTTTTTT. This sequence encodes CASSKTGTDSVGELFF.

Notes on this clone: A much larger clone lies one base from this, so it may be a read error. In the same sample, other DNA sequences code for this CDR3. The V gene is TRBV4-3, the J gene TRBJ2-1; 11 positions match TRBD2. The CDR3 consists of 15 residues. Germline values: CDR1 LGHNA, CDR2 YSLEER. With 6 bases clipped from V and 2 bases from J, the junction kept 3 bases outside the gene matches. The CDR3 coding sequence is TGCGCCAGCAGTCAGACTAGCGGGGCCTACAATGAGCAGTTCTTC. Translation gives CASSQTSGAYNEQFF.

The rearrangement uses TRBV5-1 and TRBJ2-5; the D gene is possibly TRBD2 (6 bases). V shed 4 bases and J shed 5 bases, with 15 bases lying between them. The CDR3 loop spans 14 amino acids. Germline V gene lookup returns CDR1 SGHRS and CDR2 YFSETQ. The CDR3 protein is CASSPLGGGETQYF. In nucleotides, the CDR3 is TGCGCCAGCAGCCCCCTCGGGGGTGGGGAGACCCAGTACTTC.

This clone was recorded only once. The chain is built from TRBV6-7 and TRBJ2-7; no reliable D call. TRBV6-7 counts as an open reading frame of uncertain function. The CDR3 sequence is 13 residues long. V was cut by 5 bases and J by 3 bases, with 11 bases left in between. Here the CDR3 reads CASSPSLDYEQYF. The CDR3 nucleotides read TGTGCCAGCAGTCCCTCATTAGACTACGAGCAGTACTTC.

The rearrangement uses TRBV6-5 and TRBJ1-2; D unclear. V dropped 6 bases and J dropped 0 bases, with 14 bases sitting between them. The length of the CDR3 is 15 residues. Germline loops: CDR1 MNHEY, CDR2 SVGAGI. DNA of the CDR3: TGTGCCAGCAGCCCCGGCGGGAGGTCTAACTATGGCTACACCTTC. This sequence encodes CASSPGGRSNYGYTF.

The V gene is TRBV21-1, the J gene TRBJ1-1; the table's TRBD1 call for D was not verified on the DNA. TRBV21-1 is given as a pseudogene. This CDR3 contains 20 residues. In DNA, the CDR3 is TGTGCCAGCAGCAAAAGGGGGCCGGGACAGGGGGTGAGAGGGAACACTGAAGCTTTCTTT. Translating it yields CASSKRGPGQGVRGNTEAFF.

This clone was seen just once. The V call is TRBV9, the J call TRBJ2-1; the match to TRBD2 covers 8 bases. Germline V gene data show CDR1 as SGDLS and CDR2 as YYNGEE. This CDR3 is 19 amino acids long. Losses at the gene ends were 0 bases for V and 8 bases for J; bases not matched to a gene: 19. The CDR3 sequence is CASSVATSGLPGLVHEQFF. The CDR3 region has the DNA TGTGCCAGCAGCGTAGCTACGTCCGGGCTGCCGGGACTAGTTCATGAGCAGTTCTTC.

Points on this clone: The junction departs from germline at one end; a sequencing error may be responsible. The V and J genes are TRBV27 and TRBJ1-3; 8 nucleotides match TRBD1. CDR1 MNHEY and CDR2 SMNVEV come from the germline V gene (reference sequence). This CDR3 has 14 residues. CDR3 protein: CASSLRQGAGTIYF. CDR3 sequence (DNA): TGTGCCAGTAGTTTGAGGCAGGGGGCAGGCACCATATATTTT.